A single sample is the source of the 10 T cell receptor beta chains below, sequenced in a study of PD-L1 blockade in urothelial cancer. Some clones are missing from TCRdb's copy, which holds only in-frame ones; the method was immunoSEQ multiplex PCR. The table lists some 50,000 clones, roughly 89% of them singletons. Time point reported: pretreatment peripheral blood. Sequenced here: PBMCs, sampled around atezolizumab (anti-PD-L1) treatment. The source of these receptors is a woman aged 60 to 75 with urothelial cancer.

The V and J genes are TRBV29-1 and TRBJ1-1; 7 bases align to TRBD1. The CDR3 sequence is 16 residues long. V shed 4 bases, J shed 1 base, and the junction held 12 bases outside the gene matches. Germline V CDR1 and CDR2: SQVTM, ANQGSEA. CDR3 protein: CSVVGGGNLPNTEAFF. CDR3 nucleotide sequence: TGCAGCGTTGTAGGAGGGGGCAATTTACCGAACACTGAAGCTTTCTTT.

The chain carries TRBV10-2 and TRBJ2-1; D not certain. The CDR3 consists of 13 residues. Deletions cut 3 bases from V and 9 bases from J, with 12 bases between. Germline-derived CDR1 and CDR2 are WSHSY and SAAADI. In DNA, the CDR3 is TGCGCCAGCAGTGATGGCCGGGTGGGTGAGCAGTTCTTC. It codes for CASSDGRVGEQFF.

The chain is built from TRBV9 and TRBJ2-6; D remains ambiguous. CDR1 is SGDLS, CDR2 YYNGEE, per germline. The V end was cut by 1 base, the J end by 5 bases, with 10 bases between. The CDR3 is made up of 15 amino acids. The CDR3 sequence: CASSVNQDRANVLTF. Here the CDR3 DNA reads TGTGCCAGCAGCGTAAACCAGGATCGGGCCAACGTCCTGACTTTC.

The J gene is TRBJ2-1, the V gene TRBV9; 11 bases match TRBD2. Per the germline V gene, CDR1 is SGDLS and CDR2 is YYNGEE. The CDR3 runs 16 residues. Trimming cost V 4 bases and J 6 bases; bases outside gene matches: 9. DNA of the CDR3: TGTGCCAGCAGCATCCGACTAGCGGGGACTCTCAATGAGCAGTTCTTC. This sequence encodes CASSIRLAGTLNEQFF.

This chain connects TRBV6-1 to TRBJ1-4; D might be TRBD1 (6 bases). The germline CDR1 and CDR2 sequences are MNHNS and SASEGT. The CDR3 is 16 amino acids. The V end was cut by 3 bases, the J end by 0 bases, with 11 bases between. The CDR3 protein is CASSDRGGATNEKLFF. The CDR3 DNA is TGTGCCAGCAGTGACAGGGGTGGGGCAACTAATGAAAAACTGTTTTTT.

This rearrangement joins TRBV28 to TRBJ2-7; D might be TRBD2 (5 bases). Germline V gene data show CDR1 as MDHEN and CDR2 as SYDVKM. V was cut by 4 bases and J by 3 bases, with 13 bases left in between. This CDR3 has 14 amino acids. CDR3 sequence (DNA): TGTGCCAGCAGTTCCCCCCCGGGGTTCTACGAGCAGTACTTC. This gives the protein CASSSPPGFYEQYF.

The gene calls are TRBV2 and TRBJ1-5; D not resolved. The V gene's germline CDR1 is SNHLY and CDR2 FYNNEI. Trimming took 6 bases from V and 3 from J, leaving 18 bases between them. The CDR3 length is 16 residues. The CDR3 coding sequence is TGTGCCAGCAGCCAAAGGCGGCCGTCAATCAATCAGCCCCAGCATTTT. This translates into CASSQRRPSINQPQHF.

CDR3 DNA sequence: TGTGCCAGCAGTTCAGGAGGACAGGGCAATCAGCCCCAGCATTTT. It codes for CASSSGGQGNQPQHF. V is TRBV27 and J is TRBJ1-5; TRBD1 matches 7 bases. This CDR3 spans 15 amino acids. V lost 4 bases, J lost 2 bases, and 5 bases stayed unmatched. Germline CDR1 MNHEY, CDR2 SMNVEV (reference sequence).

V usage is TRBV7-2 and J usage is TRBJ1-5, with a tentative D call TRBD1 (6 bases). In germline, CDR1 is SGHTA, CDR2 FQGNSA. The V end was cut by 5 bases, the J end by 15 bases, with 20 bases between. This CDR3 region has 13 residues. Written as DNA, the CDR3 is TGTGCCAGCAGCCCCCACCACAGGGCAGCCACGCATTTT. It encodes CASSPHHRAATHF.

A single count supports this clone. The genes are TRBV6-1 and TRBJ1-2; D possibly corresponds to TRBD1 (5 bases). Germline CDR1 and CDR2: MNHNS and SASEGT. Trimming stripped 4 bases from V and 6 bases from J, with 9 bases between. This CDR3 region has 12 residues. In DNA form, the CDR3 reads TGTGCCAGCAGTGTCGGGGGGAATGGCTACACCTTC. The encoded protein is CASSVGGNGYTF.